One sample yielded the 5 T cell receptor beta chains listed below, sequenced in a study. Tregs were sorted as CD4+CD25+CD127-/low cells. From the 5' RACE reads, TCRdb called clonotypes with MiXCR, one entry per CDR3 protein. The sample lists around 9,000 distinct CDR3 sequences, less than 40% occurring once. Source material: Tregs sorted from blood. The receptor set was obtained from a female donor with breast cancer.

On this clonotype: One end of the junction is discordant with germline, which a read error may explain. The chain carries TRBV28 and TRBJ1-2; no firm D call. Germline V gene lookup returns CDR1 MDHEN and CDR2 SYDVKM. The CDR3 is made up of 15 amino acids. The CDR3 DNA follows: TGTGCCAGCAGGGCAGAAATTCATTTGAACTATGGCAACACCTTC. It encodes CASRAEIHLNYGNTF.

This clonotype was observed a few times. This sequence may be a read error, since a much larger clone differs from it by one base. The chain is built from TRBV6-2 or TRBV6-3 and TRBJ1-2; D not resolved. Per the germline V gene, CDR1 is MNHEY and CDR2 is SVGEGT. The CDR3 is made up of 14 amino acids. V was clipped by 5 bases and J by 6 bases, with 16 bases between them. The CDR3 DNA reads as TGTGCCAGCAGTCTCGTAGACCCCCATAATGGCTACACCTTC. Its translation is CASSLVDPHNGYTF.

The sample holds a few counts of this clonotype. The chain carries TRBV6-5 and TRBJ2-3; no reliable D call. This CDR3 has 14 residues. Germline lookup yields CDR1 MNHEY and CDR2 SVGAGI. Trimming removed 0 bases at V and 0 bases at J, with 4 bases between. The CDR3 spells CASSYSDSTDTQYF. CDR3 sequence (DNA): TGTGCCAGCAGTTACTCTGACAGCACAGATACGCAGTATTTT.

The chain carries TRBV29-1 and TRBJ2-3, with D uncertain. The V end lost 2 bases, the J end lost 4 bases, and 10 bases lay between the germline ends. Germline V gives CDR1 SQVTM, CDR2 ANQGSEA. This CDR3 is built from 13 residues. The CDR3 bases are TGCAGCGTTGAAAAAGGCGTCCCAGATACGCAGTATTTT. Its protein is CSVEKGVPDTQYF.

This clonotype was seen a single time. Since a much larger clone is just one base distant, this may be a read error. The V call is TRBV4-2, the J call TRBJ1-3; 9 bases map to TRBD1. Per germline, CDR1 LGHNA and CDR2 YNFKEQ. CDR3 length equals 21 residues. The CDR3 bases are TGTACCAGCAGCCAAGAACGTGCGACAGGGGGAGTGCTCAGCTCTGGAAACACCATATATTTT. It encodes CTSSQERATGGVLSSGNTIYF.